This T cell receptor beta chain was sequenced during a study of human T cells and chemical hapten exposure. Background on the study: How much TCR each sample yielded varied, mostly because pooled library volumes differed slightly. The study, taken as a whole, reports: TCRs whose frequency exceeded 1 in 1000 remained the same following DPC sensitization. Significantly greater numbers of large CDR3 similarity clusters came from expanded TCRs than from controls.

TCRdb fed the RACE reads into MiXCR, producing one record per CDR3 protein. The sample lists about 42,000 distinct CDR3 sequences, approximately 9.7% occurring once. Stated time point: patch test 2, 6 weeks after DPC sensitization. Treatment specified: therapeutic diphenylcyclopropenone sensitization with weekly scalp DPC. Unfractionated whole blood served as the source for total RNA extraction. Suited to DPC and affected by alopecia, the donors ranged from 18 to 70 years old. The CDR3 length is 13 residues. The V gene lost 3 bases and the J gene lost 4 bases, with 7 bases spanning the gap. Looked up from germline, CDR1 is MDHEN and CDR2 is SYDVKM. Of note for this clonotype: The antigen remains undetermined.

The V and J genes are TRBV28 and TRBJ1-3; D is undetermined. The TCR comes from a woman aged 25 to 39 with alopecia areata. Some clones in this sample may be carry-over from other donors' samples. The sample was whole blood, taken in connection with sensitization to the hapten diphenylcyclopropenone (DPC). The CDR3 here is CASSLGLGNTIYF. CDR3 in DNA: TGTGCCAGCAGTTTGGGTCTCGGAAACACCATATATTTT.